Listed below are T cell receptor beta chains from one sample, sequenced in a study of spatial heterogeneity in lung cancer. Using its own MiXCR run on the 5' RACE reads, TCRdb lists one record per CDR3 protein. The sample yields more than 95,000 distinct CDR3 sequences, 9.5% to 15% seen once. This material consisted of PBMCs, taken at follow-up. The source of these receptors is a male donor with early-stage non-small cell lung cancer. Each CDR3 is given with its conserved first and last residue. The order of the fields is D gene, V gene, J gene, clone size, CDR3 DNA, CDR3 protein. A D gene is named only where the DNA matches it firmly. Size is stated for part of the rows, as once, few or many counts, or as a class when the clone is expanded.

.	TRBV7-2	TRBJ1-5	few	TGTGCCAGCAGGTTACCCAGGGTAAAGAGGCAGCCCCAGCATTTT	CASRLPRVKRQPQHF
TRBD2	TRBV7-8	TRBJ2-2	.	TGTGCCAGCAGCACTAGCGGGGCGAACACCGGGGAGCTGTTTTTT	CASSTSGANTGELFF
.	TRBV7-9	TRBJ2-2	.	TGTGCCAGCAGCAACTCAGGGATCGGGGAGCTGTTTTTT	CASSNSGIGELFF
.	TRBV25-1	TRBJ1-6	few	TGTGCCAGCAGAAGGACAAGAGAGTCACCCCTCCACTTT	CASRRTRESPLHF
.	TRBV27	TRBJ2-7	.	TGTGCCAGCAGTTCCCCGGGGCGCCTCTACGAGCAGTACTTC	CASSSPGRLYEQYF
.	TRBV12-3/TRBV12-4	TRBJ1-4	once	TGTGCCAGCAGCTCCCAGGGGTTGAATAATGAAAAACTGTTTTTT	CASSSQGLNNEKLFF
.	TRBV7-2	TRBJ2-4	few	TGTGCCAGCAGCTATGTCAGTATAGCCAAAAACATTCAGTACTTC	CASSYVSIAKNIQYF
TRBD1	TRBV4-1	TRBJ1-5	many	TGCGCCAGCAGTCCAGGGGGCGGCAATCAGCCCCAGCATTTT	CASSPGGGNQPQHF
.	TRBV6-5	TRBJ1-6	many	TGTGCCAGCAGTTACTCGGGGTTTAATTCACCCCTCCACTTT	CASSYSGFNSPLHF
TRBD1	TRBV29-1	TRBJ1-1	.	TGCAGCGGTATCGGGACAGGGGGGAGGACTGAAGCTTTCTTT	CSGIGTGGRTEAFF
.	TRBV5-1	TRBJ2-4	.	TGCGCCAGCAGCCCCGGCCAGGAAGTGATGCTAGCCAAAAACATTCAGTACTTC	CASSPGQEVMLAKNIQYF